The next 19 T cell receptor beta chains were all read from a single sample in a study of blood T cells in healthy people across ages. Primers used in a second PCR of about 7 to 12 cycles were a sample-barcoded 5' primer and a J-beta primer mix. TCRdb recomputed calls from the 5' RACE reads with MiXCR, one row per CDR3 protein. The table has approximately 290,000 distinct CDR3 sequences, around 30% seen once. Material: blood. All receptors come from an older woman in good health.

This clonotype was found a few times. V gene TRBV28 combines with J gene TRBJ2-1, with 9 bases fitting TRBD1. This CDR3 contains 15 residues. CDR1 is MDHEN and CDR2 is SYDVKM in the germline V gene. V dropped 4 bases and J dropped 10; count of bases not matched to a gene: 11. The CDR3 here is CASSYGGQGVTEQFF. The CDR3 region has the DNA TGTGCCAGCAGTTATGGGGGACAGGGTGTCACGGAGCAGTTCTTC.

The chain links TRBV4-2 to TRBJ2-5, with 7 positions matching TRBD2. The CDR3 length is 16 residues. The germline V gene has CDR1 LGHNA and CDR2 YNFKEQ. Trimming removed 1 base from V and 1 base from J; junction bases left unmatched: 6. Here the CDR3 reads CASSQGVGGSQETQYF. In DNA form, the CDR3 reads TGTGCCAGCAGCCAAGGTGTGGGAGGGAGCCAAGAGACCCAGTACTTC.

The chain has TRBV9 and TRBJ2-1; 8 positions match TRBD2. Germline-derived CDR1 and CDR2 are SGDLS and YYNGEE. The CDR3 runs 15 residues. J was trimmed by 5 bases and V by 3 bases; bases with no gene match: 7. Here the CDR3 reads CASSASGTRNNEQFF. The CDR3 region has the DNA TGTGCCAGCAGCGCCTCCGGGACTAGGAACAATGAGCAGTTCTTC.

The chain recombines TRBV20-1 with TRBJ2-1; D is possibly TRBD1 (5 bases). The CDR3 is made up of 12 amino acids. In germline, CDR1 is DFQATT, CDR2 SNEGSKA (reference sequence). V lost 5 bases to trimming and J lost 7 bases, with 12 bases between them. The CDR3 DNA sequence: TGCAGTGCTCCCTACAGGAAGAATGAGCAGTTCTTC. Amino acids: CSAPYRKNEQFF.

V is TRBV3-1 and J is TRBJ1-4, with D possibly being TRBD1 (5 bases). This CDR3 region has 16 residues. Trimming removed 2 bases at V and 2 bases at J, with 12 bases between. Germline V CDR1 and CDR2: LGHDT, YNNKEL (reference sequence). CDR3 loop: CASSQQRQLTNEKLFF. The CDR3, as DNA: TGTGCCAGCAGCCAACAAAGACAGTTGACTAATGAAAAACTGTTTTTT.

The CDR3 reads CASSRPRRWGQEYGYTF. The CDR3 coding sequence is TGTGCCAGCAGCAGGCCAAGGCGATGGGGACAGGAGTATGGCTACACCTTC. The chain combines TRBV5-6 with TRBJ1-2; 8 bases line up with TRBD1. Germline-derived CDR1 and CDR2 are SGHDT and YYEEEE. This CDR3 is 17 amino acids long. The junction had 16 bases not matched to a gene; V was cut back by 4 bases and J by 5 bases.

This clonotype appeared a few times. The junction differs from germline at one of its ends, possibly a read error. The chain is built from TRBV9 and TRBJ2-2, with D perhaps given as TRBD1 or TRBD2 (5 bases each). Germline CDR1 is SGDLS and CDR2 is YYNGEE. The CDR3 runs to 16 residues. CDR3 DNA sequence: TGTGCCAGCAGCACTCGGGACCCGGGCGGCACCGGGGAGCTGTTCTTT. It encodes CASSTRDPGGTGELFF. Filled out from reference TRBV9 and TRBJ2-2, the complete variable domain reads DSGVTQTPKHLITATGQRVTLRCSPRSGDLSVYWYQQSLDQGLQFLIQYYNGEERAKGNILERFSAQQFPDLHSELNLSSLELGDSALYFCASSTRDPGGTGELFFGEGSRLTVL.

Worth noting for this clonotype: One end of the junction varies from germline; a read error may be responsible. The gene calls are TRBV7-3 and TRBJ2-1, with TRBD2 as a possible D gene (7 bases). The CDR3 runs to 15 residues. The germline V gene has CDR1 SGHTA and CDR2 FQGTGA. The chain's CDR3 is CAGSFVGGPVNEQFF. The CDR3 DNA follows: TGTGCCGGCAGCTTCGTGGGGGGGCCGGTCAATGAGCAGTTCTTC. The entire variable domain, with the rest obtained from reference TRBV7-3 and TRBJ2-1, is as follows: GAGVSQTPSNKVTEKGKYVELRCDPISGHTALYWYRQSLGQGPEFLIYFQGTGAADDSGLPNDRFFAVRPEGSVSTLKIQRTERGDSAVYLCAGSFVGGPVNEQFFGPGTRLTVL.

The chain links TRBV5-5 to TRBJ1-6; TRBD1 matches at 9 bases. The CDR3 has 15 amino acids. V trimming: 4 bases; J trimming: 7 bases; junction bases outside the gene matches: 6. CDR1 is SGHKS and CDR2 is YYEKEE in the germline V gene (reference sequence). CDR3: CASSLRDRENSPLHF. The CDR3 DNA reads TGTGCCAGCAGCCTCCGGGACAGGGAAAATTCACCCCTCCACTTT.

DNA for the CDR3: TGCAGTGCTAGAGTCGGGAGGGGCTATGGCTACACCTTC. Its translation is CSARVGRGYGYTF. V and J are TRBV20-1 and TRBJ1-2; weak D call: TRBD1 (5 bases). The germline V gene encodes CDR1 DFQATT and CDR2 SNEGSKA (reference sequence). Trimming cost V 1 base and J 4 bases, with 10 bases left between them. The CDR3 is made up of 13 amino acids.

This clonotype was detected only a few times. The chain employs TRBV5-6 and TRBJ1-4, with D unresolved. Trimming removed 2 bases at V and 6 bases at J, with 8 bases between. The length of the CDR3 is 13 residues. Germline assignment: CDR1 SGHDT and CDR2 YYEEEE. DNA of the CDR3: TGTGCCAGCAGCTTACGGCCCGATGAAAAACTGTTTTTT. Encoded protein: CASSLRPDEKLFF.

This clonotype was counted only a few times. Mismatch with germline at one junction end may stem from a read error. The V gene is TRBV7-7, the J gene TRBJ2-2; D tentatively fits TRBD1 or TRBD2 (5 bases each). CDR1 is SSHAT and CDR2 is FNYEAQ in the germline V gene (reference sequence). The CDR3 sequence is 17 residues long. The CDR3 coding sequence is TGTGCTAGCAGCCGCCCAGGGCTCCCAGCGGACACCGGGGAGCTGTTTTTT. Translation gives CASSRPGLPADTGELFF. Full variable domain (missing parts from reference TRBV7-7 and TRBJ2-2): GAGVSQSPRYKVTKRGQDVTLRCDPISSHATLYWYQQALGQGPEFLTYFNYEAQPDKSGLPSDRFSAERPEGSISTLTIQRTEQRDSAMYRCASSRPGLPADTGELFFGEGSRLTVL.

The sample holds a few counts of this clonotype. The V call is TRBV6-2 or TRBV6-3, the J call TRBJ2-5; possibly TRBD1 for D (6 bases). Near its end, the DNA agrees better with TRBJ2-7, so the J call may be wrong. The germline V gene has CDR1 MNHEY and CDR2 SVGEGT. The CDR3 is made up of 14 amino acids. The CDR3 region has the DNA TGTGCCAGCAGTTCCGGGCATAGGACAGACGAGCAGTACTTC. Amino acid sequence: CASSSGHRTDEQYF.

This clonotype was observed at least ten times. The chain recombines TRBV28 with TRBJ2-1, with 7 nucleotides matching TRBD2. Matching the DNA end better, TRBJ2-7 makes the J call doubtful. The CDR3 contains 16 residues. CDR1 and CDR2 (germline): MDHEN, SYDVKM. CDR3 nucleotides: TGTGCCAGCAGTCCCCTCCGTAGCGGGCGCGTCTACGAGCAGTACTTC. Amino acid sequence: CASSPLRSGRVYEQYF.

The V call is TRBV20-1, the J call TRBJ2-1; 11 bases map to TRBD2. The DNA end favors TRBJ2-7, so the J call may be wrong. This CDR3 spans 15 amino acids. Looked up from germline, CDR1 is DFQATT and CDR2 is SNEGSKA (reference sequence). The CDR3 coding sequence is TGCAGTGCTAGTAAGGCTAGCGGGAGGTCCGACGAGCAGTACTTC. Amino acids: CSASKASGRSDEQYF.

The chain uses TRBV9 and TRBJ1-3; D not resolved. Trimming stripped 3 bases from V and 0 bases from J, with 16 bases between. CDR1 is SGDLS and CDR2 is YYNGEE in the germline V gene. The length of the CDR3 is 17 residues. The CDR3 coding sequence is TGTGCCAGCAGCGAGTTCCTTACTGGGAGCTCTGGAAACACCATATATTTT. Protein: CASSEFLTGSSGNTIYF.

The chain's CDR3 is CASSHGAGSDTQYF. Written as DNA, the CDR3 is TGTGCCAGCAGCCATGGGGCAGGGTCAGATACGCAGTATTTT. This chain uses TRBV4-2 with TRBJ2-3, with D possibly being TRBD1 (5 bases). Germline CDR1 LGHNA, CDR2 YNFKEQ. The CDR3 covers 14 residues. V lost 3 bases, J lost 4 bases, and 11 bases lay in between.

V gene TRBV20-1 combines with J gene TRBJ2-1; weak D call: TRBD1 (6 bases). Germline V CDR1 and CDR2: DFQATT, SNEGSKA (reference sequence). Trimming removed 4 bases from V and 4 bases from J, with 17 bases in between. This CDR3 has 15 amino acids. CDR3 protein: CSAKEALDSYNEQFF. The CDR3 bases are TGCAGTGCTAAGGAGGCCTTGGACAGTTACAATGAGCAGTTCTTC.

This clonotype appeared a few times. The genes are TRBV15 and TRBJ2-5, with D possibly being TRBD1 (6 bases). The CDR3 extends over 15 amino acids. Germline CDR1 is LNHNV and CDR2 is YYDKDF (reference sequence). Trimming pared 3 bases from V and 4 bases from J, leaving 15 bases between. In DNA form, the CDR3 reads TGTGCCACCAGCAGGGGGACAACGTACCTAGAGACCCAGTACTTC. As protein: CATSRGTTYLETQYF.